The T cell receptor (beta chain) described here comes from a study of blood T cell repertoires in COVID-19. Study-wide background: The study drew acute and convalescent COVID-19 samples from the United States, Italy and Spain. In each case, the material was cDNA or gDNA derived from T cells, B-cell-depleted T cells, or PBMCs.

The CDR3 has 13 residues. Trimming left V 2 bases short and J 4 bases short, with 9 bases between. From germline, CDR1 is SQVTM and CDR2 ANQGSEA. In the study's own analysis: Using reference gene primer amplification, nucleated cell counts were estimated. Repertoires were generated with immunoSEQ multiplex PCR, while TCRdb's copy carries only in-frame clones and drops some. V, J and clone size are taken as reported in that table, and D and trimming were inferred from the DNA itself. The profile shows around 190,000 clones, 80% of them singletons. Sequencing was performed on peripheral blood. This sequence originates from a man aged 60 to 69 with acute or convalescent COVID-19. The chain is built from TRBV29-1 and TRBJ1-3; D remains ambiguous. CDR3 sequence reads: CSVETGEGNTIYF. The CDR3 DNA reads TGCAGCGTTGAAACGGGAGAAGGAAACACCATATATTTT. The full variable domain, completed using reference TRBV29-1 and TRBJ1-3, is SAVISQKPSRDICQRGTSLTIQCQVDSQVTMMFWYRQQPGQSLTLIATANQGSEATYESGFVIDKFPISRPNLTFSTLTVSNMSPEDSSIYLCSVETGEGNTIYFGEGSWLTVV.